This T cell receptor beta chain was recovered during a study of radiotherapy plus CTLA-4 blockade in lung cancer. Overall study: For 15% to 20% of patients, objective responses occurred, and around 31% had disease control.

The length of the CDR3 is 14 residues. V shed 6 bases and J 10 bases; nucleotides not matched to a gene: 10. Germline assignment: CDR1 MNHEY and CDR2 SVGAGI. This clone was seen just once. Repertoires were generated with immunoSEQ multiplex PCR, while TCRdb's copy carries only in-frame clones and drops some. The repertoire includes about 39,000 clones, roughly three quarters of them detected once, and 20% to 30% sits in the top ten. The receptor was isolated from a human donor with non-small cell lung cancer that progressed on radiotherapy plus ipilimumab. This sequence joins TRBV6-5 and TRBJ1-2; TRBD1 agrees at 11 bases. Here the sequenced sample was peripheral blood, taken from a patient treated with radiotherapy plus ipilimumab. In DNA form, the CDR3 reads TGTGCCAGCAGCCTTGGACAGGGGGCGAAGGACTACACCTTC. This translates into CASSLGQGAKDYTF.